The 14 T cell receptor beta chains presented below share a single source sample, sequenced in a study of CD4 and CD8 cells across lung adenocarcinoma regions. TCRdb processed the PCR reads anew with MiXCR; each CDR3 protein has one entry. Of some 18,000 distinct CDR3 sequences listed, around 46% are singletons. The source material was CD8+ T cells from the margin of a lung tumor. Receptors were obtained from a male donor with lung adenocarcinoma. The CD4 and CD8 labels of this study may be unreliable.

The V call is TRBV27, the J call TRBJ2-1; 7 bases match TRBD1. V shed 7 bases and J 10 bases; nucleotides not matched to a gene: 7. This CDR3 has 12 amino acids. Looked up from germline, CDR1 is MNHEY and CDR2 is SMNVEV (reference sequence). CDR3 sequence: CASTGTVGEQFF. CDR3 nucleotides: TGTGCCAGCACAGGGACAGTTGGAGAGCAGTTCTTC.

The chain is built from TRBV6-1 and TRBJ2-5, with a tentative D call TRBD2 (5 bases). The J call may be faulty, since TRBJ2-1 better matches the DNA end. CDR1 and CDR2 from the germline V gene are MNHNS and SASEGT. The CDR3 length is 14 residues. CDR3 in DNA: TGTGCCAGCAGTGACTACCAGCGGCCAGGTGAGCAGTTCTTC. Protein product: CASSDYQRPGEQFF.

The CDR3 DNA follows: TGTGCCGGGCGAGGGGCGGGAGGCCCAGATACGCAGTATTTT. Its protein is CAGRGAGGPDTQYF. The rearrangement joins TRBV6-1 to TRBJ2-3; TRBD2 matches at 8 bases. After removal of 11 bases from V and 4 bases from J, the junction contained 11 bases not matched to a gene. The CDR3 totals 14 residues. The germline V gene encodes CDR1 MNHNS and CDR2 SASEGT.

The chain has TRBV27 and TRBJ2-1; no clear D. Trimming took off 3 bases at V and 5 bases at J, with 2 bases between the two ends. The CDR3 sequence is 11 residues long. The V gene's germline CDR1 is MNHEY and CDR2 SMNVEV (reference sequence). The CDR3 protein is CASSFDNEQFF. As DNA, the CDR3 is TGTGCCAGCAGTTTCGACAATGAGCAGTTCTTC.

The chain's CDR3 is CASSATGGTYEQYF. The CDR3 DNA follows: TGCGCCAGCAGTGCGACAGGGGGGACCTACGAGCAGTACTTC. The chain recombines TRBV10-2 with TRBJ2-1; 9 bases line up with TRBD1. The closer fit of TRBJ2-7 to the DNA end suggests the J call may be wrong. Germline V gene data show CDR1 as WSHSY and CDR2 as SAAADI. The CDR3 runs 14 residues.

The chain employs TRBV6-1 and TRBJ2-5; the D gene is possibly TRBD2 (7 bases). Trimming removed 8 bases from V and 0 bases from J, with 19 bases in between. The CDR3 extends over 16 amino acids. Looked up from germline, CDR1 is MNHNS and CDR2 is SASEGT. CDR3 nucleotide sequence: TGTGCCAGCGCGGGAGCCGGGGGCCGGGACCAAGAGACCCAGTACTTC. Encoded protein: CASAGAGGRDQETQYF.

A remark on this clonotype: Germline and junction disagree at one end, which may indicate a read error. The CDR3 DNA reads as TGTGCCAGCAGTTACTTAGGGACTAGCTACGAGCAGTGCTTC. It is translated as CASSYLGTSYEQCF. The V call is TRBV6-5, the J call TRBJ2-7, with 9 bases aligning to TRBD2. The V gene's germline CDR1 is MNHEY and CDR2 SVGAGI. The CDR3 spans 14 residues.

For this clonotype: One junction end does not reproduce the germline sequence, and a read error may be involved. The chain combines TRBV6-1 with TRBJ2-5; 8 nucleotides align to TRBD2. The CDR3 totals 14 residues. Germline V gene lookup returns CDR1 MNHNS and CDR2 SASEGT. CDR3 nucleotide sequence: TGTGCGGGCAGTGAGGCCAGCGGGAGAGAGACGCAGTACTTC. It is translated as CAGSEASGRETQYF.

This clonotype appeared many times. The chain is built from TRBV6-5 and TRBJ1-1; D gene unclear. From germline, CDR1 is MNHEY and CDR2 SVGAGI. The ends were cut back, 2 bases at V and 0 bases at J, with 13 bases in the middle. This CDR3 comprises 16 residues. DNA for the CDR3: TGTGCCAGCAGTTACCCGGGAAACTTAATGAACACTGAAGCTTTCTTT. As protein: CASSYPGNLMNTEAFF.

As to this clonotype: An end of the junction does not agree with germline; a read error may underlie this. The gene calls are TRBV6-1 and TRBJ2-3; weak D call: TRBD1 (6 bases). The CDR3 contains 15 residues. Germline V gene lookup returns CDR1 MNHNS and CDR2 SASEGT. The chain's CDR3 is CARVSGLGAKDTQYF. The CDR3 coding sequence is TGTGCCCGCGTCTCGGGGCTGGGGGCCAAAGACACGCAGTATTTC.

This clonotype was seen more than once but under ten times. DNA for the CDR3: TGTGCCAGCAGTTACCTCAGCATAAGCTCCTACAATGAGCAGTTCTTC. It specifies CASSYLSISSYNEQFF. The chain recombines TRBV6-5 with TRBJ2-1; D uncertain. V was clipped by 2 bases and J by 0 bases, with 11 bases between them. Germline CDR1 is MNHEY and CDR2 is SVGAGI. This CDR3 comprises 16 residues.

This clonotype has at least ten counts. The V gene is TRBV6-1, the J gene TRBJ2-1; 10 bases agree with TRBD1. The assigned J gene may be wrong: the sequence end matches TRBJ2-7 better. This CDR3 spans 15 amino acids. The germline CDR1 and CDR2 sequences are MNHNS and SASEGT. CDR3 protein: CASRPSGQGSHEQYF. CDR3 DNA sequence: TGTGCCAGCAGACCCTCGGGACAGGGGTCCCACGAGCAGTACTTC.

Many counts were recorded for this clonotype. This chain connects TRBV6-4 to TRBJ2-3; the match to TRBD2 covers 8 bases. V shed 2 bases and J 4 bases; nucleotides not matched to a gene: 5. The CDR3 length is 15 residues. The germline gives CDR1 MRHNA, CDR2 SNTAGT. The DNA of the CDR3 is TGTGCCAGCAGTGACGGGAGCGGGAGTGCAGATACGCAGTATTTT. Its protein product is CASSDGSGSADTQYF.

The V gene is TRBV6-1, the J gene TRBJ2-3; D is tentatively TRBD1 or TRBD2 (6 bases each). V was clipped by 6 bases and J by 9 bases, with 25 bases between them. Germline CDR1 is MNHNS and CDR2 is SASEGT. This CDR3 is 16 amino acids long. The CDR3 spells CASRGIGGRAQETQYF. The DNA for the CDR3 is TGTGCCAGCAGGGGGATTGGGGGGCGTGCCCAAGAGACGCAGTATTTT.